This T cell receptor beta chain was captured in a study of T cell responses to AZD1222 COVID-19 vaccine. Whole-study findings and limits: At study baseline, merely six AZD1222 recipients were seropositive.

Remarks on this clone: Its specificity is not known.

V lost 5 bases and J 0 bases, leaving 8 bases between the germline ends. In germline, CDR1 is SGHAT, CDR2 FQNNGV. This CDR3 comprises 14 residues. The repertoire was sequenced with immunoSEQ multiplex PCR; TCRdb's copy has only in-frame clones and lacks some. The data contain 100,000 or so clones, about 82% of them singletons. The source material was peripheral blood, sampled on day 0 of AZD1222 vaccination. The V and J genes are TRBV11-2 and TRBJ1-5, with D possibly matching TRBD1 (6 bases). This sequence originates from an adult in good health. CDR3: CASSRTDSNQPQHF. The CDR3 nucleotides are TGTGCCAGCAGCCGGACAGATAGCAATCAGCCCCAGCATTTT.